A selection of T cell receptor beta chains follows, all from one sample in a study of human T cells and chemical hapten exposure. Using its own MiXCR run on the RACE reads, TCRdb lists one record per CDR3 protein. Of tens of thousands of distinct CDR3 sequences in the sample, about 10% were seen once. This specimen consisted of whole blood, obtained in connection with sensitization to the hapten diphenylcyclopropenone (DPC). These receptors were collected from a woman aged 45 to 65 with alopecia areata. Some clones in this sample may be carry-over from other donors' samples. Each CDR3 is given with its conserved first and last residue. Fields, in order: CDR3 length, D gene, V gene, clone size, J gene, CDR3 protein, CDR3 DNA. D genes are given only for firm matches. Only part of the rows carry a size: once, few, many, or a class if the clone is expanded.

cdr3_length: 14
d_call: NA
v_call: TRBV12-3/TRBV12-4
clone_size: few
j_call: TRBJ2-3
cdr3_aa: CASTGTPVWDTQYF
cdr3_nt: TGTGCCAGCACCGGGACACCCGTCTGGGATACGCAGTATTTT

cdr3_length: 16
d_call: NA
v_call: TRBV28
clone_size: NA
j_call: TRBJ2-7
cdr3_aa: CASSLIAAPSSYEQYF
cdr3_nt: TGTGCCAGCAGTCTAATAGCGGCCCCGAGCTCCTACGAGCAGTACTTC

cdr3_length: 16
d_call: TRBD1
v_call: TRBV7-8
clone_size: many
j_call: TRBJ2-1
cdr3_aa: CASRKESGTGLFEQFF
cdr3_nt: TGTGCCAGCAGAAAGGAGTCTGGGACAGGGTTATTTGAGCAGTTCTTC

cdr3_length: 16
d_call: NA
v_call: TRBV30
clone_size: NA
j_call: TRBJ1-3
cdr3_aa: CAWSVVSRGPGNTIYF
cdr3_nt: TGTGCCTGGAGTGTCGTTTCCCGGGGTCCAGGAAACACCATATATTTT

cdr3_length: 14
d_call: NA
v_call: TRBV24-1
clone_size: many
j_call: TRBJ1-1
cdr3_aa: CATRRSQEDAEAFF
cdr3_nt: TGTGCCACCAGGAGAAGCCAGGAAGACGCTGAAGCTTTCTTT

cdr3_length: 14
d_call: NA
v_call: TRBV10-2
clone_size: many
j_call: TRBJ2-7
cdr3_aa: CASSQTRPSYEQYF
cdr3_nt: TGCGCCAGCAGCCAGACCCGGCCATCCTACGAGCAGTACTTC

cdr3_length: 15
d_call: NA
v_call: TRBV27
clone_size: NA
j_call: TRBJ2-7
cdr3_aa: CASSQRQGSSYEQYF
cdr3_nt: TGTGCCAGCAGCCAAAGGCAGGGGAGCTCCTACGAGCAGTACTTC

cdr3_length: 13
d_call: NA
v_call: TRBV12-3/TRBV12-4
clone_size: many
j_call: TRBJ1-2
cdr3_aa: CASSRGQNLGYTF
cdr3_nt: TGTGCCAGCAGCCGAGGACAGAACCTTGGCTACACCTTC

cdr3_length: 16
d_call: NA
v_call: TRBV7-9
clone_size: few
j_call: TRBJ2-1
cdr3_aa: CASSYWPESSYNEQFF
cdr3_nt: TGTGCCAGCAGCTATTGGCCGGAGAGCTCCTACAATGAGCAGTTCTTC

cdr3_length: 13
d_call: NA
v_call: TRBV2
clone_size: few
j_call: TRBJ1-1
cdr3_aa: CASSGRGATEAFF
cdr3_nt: TGTGCCAGCAGTGGGCGGGGGGCGACTGAAGCTTTCTTT

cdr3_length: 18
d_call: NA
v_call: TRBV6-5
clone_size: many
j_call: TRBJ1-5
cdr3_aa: CASSSLKVSDFSVQPQHF
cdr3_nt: TGTGCCAGCAGTTCATTAAAGGTATCGGATTTTAGCGTTCAGCCCCAGCATTTT

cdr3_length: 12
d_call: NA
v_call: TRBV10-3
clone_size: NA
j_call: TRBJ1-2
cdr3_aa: CAISALHDGYTF
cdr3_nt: TGTGCCATCAGTGCCCTTCATGATGGCTACACCTTC

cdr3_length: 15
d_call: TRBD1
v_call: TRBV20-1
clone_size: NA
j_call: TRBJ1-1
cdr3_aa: CSARDQQGGNTEAFF
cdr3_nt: TGCAGTGCTAGAGATCAACAGGGGGGGAACACTGAAGCTTTCTTT

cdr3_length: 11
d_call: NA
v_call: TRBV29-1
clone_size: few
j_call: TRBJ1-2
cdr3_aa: CSVWDNNGYTF
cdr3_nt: TGCAGCGTTTGGGACAACAACGGCTACACCTTC

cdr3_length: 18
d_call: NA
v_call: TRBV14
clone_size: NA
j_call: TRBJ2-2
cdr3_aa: CASSQDLGEGQNTGELFF
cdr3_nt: TGTGCCAGCAGCCAAGATCTCGGTGAGGGGCAGAACACCGGGGAGCTGTTTTTT

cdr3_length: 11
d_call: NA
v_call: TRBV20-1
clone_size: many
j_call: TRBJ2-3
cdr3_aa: CSAESGDTQYF
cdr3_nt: TGCAGTGCTGAGAGCGGGGATACGCAGTATTTT

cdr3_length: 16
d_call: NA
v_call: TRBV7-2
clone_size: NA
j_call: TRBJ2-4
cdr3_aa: CASSLGPPMAKNIQYF
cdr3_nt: TGTGCCAGCAGCTTAGGTCCCCCGATGGCCAAAAACATTCAGTACTTC

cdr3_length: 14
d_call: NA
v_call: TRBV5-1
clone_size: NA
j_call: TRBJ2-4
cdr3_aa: CASSPQQGTNIQYF
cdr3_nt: TGCGCCAGCAGCCCCCAACAGGGAACAAACATTCAGTACTTC

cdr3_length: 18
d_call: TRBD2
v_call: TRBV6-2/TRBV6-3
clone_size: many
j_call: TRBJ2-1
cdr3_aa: CASSYPRTSGTDWAGQFF
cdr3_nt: TGTGCCAGCAGTTACCCCAGGACTAGCGGGACCGACTGGGCCGGGCAGTTCTTC

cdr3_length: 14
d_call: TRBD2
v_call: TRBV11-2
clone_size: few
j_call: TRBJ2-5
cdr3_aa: CASSFSGGGETQYF
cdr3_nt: TGTGCCAGCAGCTTTAGCGGGGGAGGAGAGACCCAGTACTTC

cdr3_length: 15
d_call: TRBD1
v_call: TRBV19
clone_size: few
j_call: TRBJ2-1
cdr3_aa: CASDQTGQGYNEQFF
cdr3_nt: TGTGCCAGTGATCAGACCGGACAGGGCTACAATGAGCAGTTCTTC

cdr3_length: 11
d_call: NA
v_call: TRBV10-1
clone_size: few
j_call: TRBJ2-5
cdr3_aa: CASSNGETQYF
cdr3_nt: TGCGCCAGCAGTAATGGAGAGACCCAGTACTTC

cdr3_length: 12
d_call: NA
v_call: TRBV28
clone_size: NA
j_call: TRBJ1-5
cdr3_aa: CASNQGNQPQHF
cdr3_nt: TGTGCCAGCAACCAGGGCAATCAGCCCCAGCATTTT

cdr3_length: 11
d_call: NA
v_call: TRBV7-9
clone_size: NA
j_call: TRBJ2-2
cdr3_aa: CASSTTGELFF
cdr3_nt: TGTGCCAGCAGTACCACCGGGGAGCTGTTTTTT

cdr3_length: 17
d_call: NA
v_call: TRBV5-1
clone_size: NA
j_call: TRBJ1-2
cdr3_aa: CASSLDVGKGSPYGYTF
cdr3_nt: TGCGCCAGCAGCTTGGATGTTGGGAAGGGCTCGCCCTATGGCTACACCTTC

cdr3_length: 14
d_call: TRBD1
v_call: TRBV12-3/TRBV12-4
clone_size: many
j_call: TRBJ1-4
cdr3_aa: CASSGRDRGKKLFF
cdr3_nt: TGTGCCAGCAGTGGTCGGGACAGGGGTAAAAAACTGTTTTTT

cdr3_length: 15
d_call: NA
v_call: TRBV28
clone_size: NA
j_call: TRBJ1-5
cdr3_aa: CASSLTGPSNQPQHF
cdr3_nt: TGTGCCAGCAGTTTAACGGGGCCGAGCAATCAGCCCCAGCATTTT

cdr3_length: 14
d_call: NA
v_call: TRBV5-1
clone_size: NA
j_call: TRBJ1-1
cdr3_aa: CASSLVAGNTEAFF
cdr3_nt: TGCGCCAGCAGCTTGGTAGCTGGGAACACTGAAGCTTTCTTT

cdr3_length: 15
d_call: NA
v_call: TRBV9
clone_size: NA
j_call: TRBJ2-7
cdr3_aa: CASSVGMDPSYEQYF
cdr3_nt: TGTGCCAGCAGCGTAGGGATGGACCCCTCCTACGAGCAGTACTTC

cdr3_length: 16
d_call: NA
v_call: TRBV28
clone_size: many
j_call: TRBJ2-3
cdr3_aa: CASRSTGTGVFGTQYF
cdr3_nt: TGTGCCAGCAGGTCGACCGGAACTGGGGTCTTCGGTACGCAGTATTTT

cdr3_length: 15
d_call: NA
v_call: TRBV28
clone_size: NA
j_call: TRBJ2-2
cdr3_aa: CASSFPTENTGELFF
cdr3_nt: TGTGCCAGCAGTTTTCCGACAGAGAACACCGGGGAGCTGTTTTTT

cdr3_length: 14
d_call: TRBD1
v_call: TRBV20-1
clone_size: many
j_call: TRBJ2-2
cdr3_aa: CSASGDRNTGELFF
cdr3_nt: TGCAGTGCTAGCGGGGACAGGAACACCGGGGAGCTGTTTTTT

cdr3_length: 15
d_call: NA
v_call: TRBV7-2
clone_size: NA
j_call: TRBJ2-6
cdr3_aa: CASSHQSSGANVLTF
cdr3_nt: TGTGCCAGCAGCCATCAGAGCTCTGGGGCCAACGTCCTGACTTTC

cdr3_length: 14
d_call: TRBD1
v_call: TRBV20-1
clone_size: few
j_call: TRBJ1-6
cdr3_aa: CSAPGTGVNSPLHF
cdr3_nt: TGCAGTGCTCCCGGGACAGGGGTTAATTCACCCCTCCACTTT

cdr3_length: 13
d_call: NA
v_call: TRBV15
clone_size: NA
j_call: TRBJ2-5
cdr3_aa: CATSRVGVETQYF
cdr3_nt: TGTGCCACCAGCAGAGTAGGGGTAGAGACCCAGTACTTC

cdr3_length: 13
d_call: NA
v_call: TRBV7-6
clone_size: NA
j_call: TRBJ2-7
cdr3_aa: CASSLADLYEQYF
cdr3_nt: TGTGCCAGCAGCTTAGCGGACCTCTACGAGCAGTACTTC

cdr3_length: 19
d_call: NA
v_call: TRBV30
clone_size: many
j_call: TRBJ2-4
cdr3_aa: CAWSAAGTLSARAKNIQYF
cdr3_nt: TGTGCCTGGAGTGCCGCCGGGACATTGTCCGCGAGAGCCAAAAACATTCAGTACTTC

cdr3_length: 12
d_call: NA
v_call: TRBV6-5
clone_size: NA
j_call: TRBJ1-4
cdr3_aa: CASSTTGRGLFF
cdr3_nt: TGTGCCAGCAGTACGACAGGCCGCGGACTGTTTTTT

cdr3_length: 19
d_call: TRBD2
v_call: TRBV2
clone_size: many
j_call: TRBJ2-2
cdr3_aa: CASSEEPQGQREHTGELFF
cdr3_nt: TGTGCCAGCAGTGAAGAACCCCAGGGGCAGCGGGAGCACACCGGGGAGCTGTTTTTT

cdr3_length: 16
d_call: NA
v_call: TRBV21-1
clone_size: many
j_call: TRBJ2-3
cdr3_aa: CASRNRDRDRTDTQYF
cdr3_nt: TGTGCCAGCAGGAACCGGGACAGGGACAGAACAGATACGCAGTATTTT

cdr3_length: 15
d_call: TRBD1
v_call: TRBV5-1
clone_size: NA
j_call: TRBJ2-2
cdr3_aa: CASSRQTGTTGELFF
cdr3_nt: TGCGCCAGCAGCCGCCAGACAGGGACCACCGGGGAGCTGTTTTTT